The 29 T cell receptor beta chains given below trace back to one sample, sequenced in a study of blood T cell repertoires in COVID-19 (dated by TCRdb to 2018 to 2021). The method behind the library was the immunoSEQ multiplex PCR assay. TCRdb provides this immuneACCESS table in a form limited to in-frame rearrangements. Some clones are lacking; in checked studies, under half of them reflect an unresolved V gene, and why the rest are absent is not known. For this sample the table gives approximately 300,000 clones, of which around 90% were detected only once. The ten largest account for more than 6% of the sample. Sequences were obtained from peripheral blood. These receptors all stem from a woman aged 25 to 39 with COVID-19, enrolled during active disease.

The chain carries TRBV9 and TRBJ1-5, with D perhaps matching TRBD1 (5 bases). The V end was cut by 4 bases, the J end by 7 bases, with 12 bases between. The germline gives CDR1 SGDLS, CDR2 YYNGEE. CDR3 length: 13 residues. This CDR3 is CASSPGGYQPQHF. In nucleotides, the CDR3 is TGTGCCAGCAGCCCCGGGGGGTACCAGCCCCAGCATTTT. Full variable domain (missing parts from reference TRBV9 and TRBJ1-5): DSGVTQTPKHLITATGQRVTLRCSPRSGDLSVYWYQQSLDQGLQFLIQYYNGEERAKGNILERFSAQQFPDLHSELNLSSLELGDSALYFCASSPGGYQPQHFGDGTRLSIL.

As regards this clone: Other DNA sequences in the same sample also yield this CDR3. The chain links TRBV5-1 to TRBJ1-1; D perhaps matches TRBD1 (6 bases). Looked up from germline, CDR1 is SGHRS and CDR2 is YFSETQ. CDR3 length: 13 amino acids. Between the trimmed V and J ends, which lost 2 bases and 1 base, there was a span of 6 bases. The CDR3 spells CASSFRGNTEAFF. The CDR3 nucleotides are TGCGCCAGCAGCTTCAGGGGGAACACTGAAGCTTTCTTT.

This sequence joins TRBV4-3 and TRBJ1-6; 11 bases match TRBD1. The ends lost 6 bases at V and 6 bases at J; junction bases unmatched: 1. This CDR3 is 14 amino acids long. Germline V CDR1 and CDR2: LGHNA, YSLEER. The CDR3 nucleotides are TGCGCCAGCAGAGGACAGGGGGCTAATTCACCCCTCCACTTT. This sequence encodes CASRGQGANSPLHF.

This clone has just one count. This chain connects TRBV21-1 to TRBJ2-1; no check of the table's D call, TRBD1, against the DNA was made. TRBV21-1 is a pseudogene segment. The CDR3 is 15 amino acids. The DNA for the CDR3 is TGTGCCAGCAGCAACATAAAACAGTACGACAATGAGCAGTTCTTC. Amino acids: CASSNIKQYDNEQFF.

This clone was counted a few times. V is TRBV28 and J is TRBJ1-2, with 7 bases identical to TRBD1. This CDR3 has 12 residues. V lost 7 bases to trimming and J lost 3 bases; unmatched junction nucleotides: 2. Per germline, CDR1 MDHEN and CDR2 SYDVKM. CDR3: CASIDRDYGYTF. The CDR3 nucleotides read TGTGCCAGCATCGACAGGGACTATGGCTACACCTTC.

Here the CDR3 DNA reads TGCGCCAGCAGCGTACTTCCCGAGAGCCCTAACACCGGGGAGCTGTTTTTT. As protein: CASSVLPESPNTGELFF. V gene TRBV5-1 combines with J gene TRBJ2-2; D remains ambiguous. V lost 4 bases and J lost 2, with 18 bases in between. CDR3 length: 17 amino acids. Germline loops: CDR1 SGHRS, CDR2 YFSETQ.

This sequence joins TRBV19 and TRBJ2-7; 10 nucleotides align to TRBD1. CDR3 size: 13 residues. The J segment lost 6 bases and the V segment lost 7 bases, leaving 6 bases of the junction unmatched. In germline, CDR1 is LNHDA, CDR2 SQIVND (reference sequence). In nucleotides, the CDR3 is TGTGCCAGTATGGGGGACAGGGGATCCGAGCAGTACTTC. Residues: CASMGDRGSEQYF.

The CDR3 sequence is CASMRDYLQETQYF. CDR3 bases: TGTGCCAGCATGCGGGACTACCTCCAAGAGACCCAGTACTTC. The chain combines TRBV2 with TRBJ2-5, with 7 bases matching TRBD2. Germline V CDR1 and CDR2: SNHLY, FYNNEI. This CDR3 is built from 14 residues. Trimming at V came to 7 bases and at J to 1 base, leaving 6 bases not matched to a gene.

The rearrangement uses TRBV19 and TRBJ1-1; TRBD1 aligns across 7 bases. Germline V gene sequence: CDR1 LNHDA, CDR2 SQIVND (reference sequence). The CDR3 extends over 13 amino acids. V gave up 7 bases and J gave up 6 bases; unmatched junction bases: 8. DNA for the CDR3: TGTGCCAGTACCAAAAGAGGGACAGCTGAAGCTTTCTTT. It yields the protein CASTKRGTAEAFF.

A note on this clone: Other DNA sequences of this sample code for an identical CDR3. V usage is TRBV15 and J usage is TRBJ2-5; 11 bases are shared with TRBD2. Germline V gene lookup returns CDR1 LNHNV and CDR2 YYDKDF (reference sequence). The junction had 2 bases not matched to a gene; V was cut back by 5 bases and J by 3 bases. CDR3 length: 14 residues. The CDR3 loop reads CATSRGLAEETQYF. The CDR3 nucleotides read TGTGCCACCAGCCGGGGACTAGCGGAAGAGACCCAGTACTTC.

The chain recombines TRBV5-5 with TRBJ2-1; 7 bases agree with TRBD2. This CDR3 has 13 residues. With V trimmed by 7 bases and J by 5 bases, 6 bases remained unmatched. Germline V lookup: CDR1 SGHKS, CDR2 YYEKEE (reference sequence). The CDR3 loop is CASGRALDNEQFF. The CDR3 DNA follows: TGTGCCAGCGGGAGGGCCCTCGACAATGAGCAGTTCTTC.

This rearrangement joins TRBV30 to TRBJ1-6; TRBD1 might be the D (6 bases). Germline values: CDR1 GTSNPN, CDR2 SVGIG (reference sequence). The length of the CDR3 is 13 residues. V lost 1 base, J lost 6 bases, and 7 bases lay in between. CDR3 residues: CAWSGTVNSPLHF. CDR3 DNA sequence: TGTGCCTGGAGTGGGACAGTTAATTCACCCCTCCACTTT.

The V gene is TRBV19, the J gene TRBJ2-2, with D unclear. Germline CDR1 reads LNHDA; CDR2 reads SQIVND (reference sequence). The length of the CDR3 is 14 residues. Trimming left V 7 bases short and J 2 bases short, with 11 bases between. The CDR3 loop is CASKKPFNTGELFF. DNA for the CDR3: TGTGCCAGTAAAAAGCCATTTAACACCGGGGAGCTGTTTTTT.

This clone was picked up one time. The V gene is TRBV10-1, the J gene TRBJ1-3; the match to TRBD1 covers 9 bases. With 4 bases clipped from V and 1 base from J, the junction kept 5 bases outside the gene matches. The CDR3 runs to 16 residues. Germline V gene lookup returns CDR1 WNHNN and CDR2 SYGVQD (reference sequence). CDR3 region: CASSAGQGTSGNTIYF. CDR3 coding DNA: TGCGCCAGCAGTGCGGGACAGGGAACGTCTGGAAACACCATATATTTT.

V is TRBV2 and J is TRBJ1-5; 7 bases map to TRBD1. This CDR3 has 15 amino acids. CDR1 is SNHLY and CDR2 is FYNNEI in the germline V gene. V dropped 1 base and J dropped 3; count of bases not matched to a gene: 3. CDR3 protein: CASSEGGQTNQPQHF. The DNA for the CDR3 is TGTGCCAGCAGTGAAGGGGGACAGACCAATCAGCCCCAGCATTTT. The variable domain in full, completed from reference TRBV2 and TRBJ1-5, reads EPEVTQTPSHQVTQMGQEVILRCVPISNHLYFYWYRQILGQKVEFLVSFYNNEISEKSEIFDDQFSVERPDGSNFTLKIRSTKLEDSAMYFCASSEGGQTNQPQHFGDGTRLSIL.

In its sample, this clone was seen once. The V call is TRBV7-2, the J call TRBJ2-1; TRBD1 might be the D (5 bases). CDR1 is SGHTA, CDR2 FQGNSA, per germline. The CDR3 length is 14 residues. The V end lost 5 bases, the J end lost 5 bases, and 13 bases lay between the germline ends. CDR3: CASSLDPRDNEQFF. CDR3 nucleotides: TGTGCCAGCAGCCTAGACCCCAGGGACAATGAGCAGTTCTTC.

This chain connects TRBV4-1 to TRBJ2-1, with 7 bases that match TRBD2. The trim removed 0 bases at V and 0 bases at J, leaving 5 bases unmatched. The CDR3 has 17 residues. Germline V gene data show CDR1 as MGHRA and CDR2 as YSYEKL. The CDR3 DNA is TGCGCCAGCAGCCAAGAACCGGGAGGAAGCTCCTACAATGAGCAGTTCTTC. Translation: CASSQEPGGSSYNEQFF.

The chain carries TRBV5-3 and TRBJ1-5; no firm D call. TRBV5-3 is flagged as an ORF with uncertain function. Trimming left V 3 bases short and J 5 bases short, with 12 bases between. This CDR3 contains 14 residues. The CDR3 coding sequence is TGTGCCAGAAGCTGGAGTGAGCGGGATCAGCCCCAGCATTTT. It specifies CARSWSERDQPQHF.

Note on this clone: The identical CDR3 is also encoded by other nucleotide sequences in the sample. The DNA for the CDR3 is TGTGCCAGCAGCTTATCCCTCACCGGGGAGCTGTTTTTT. This gives the protein CASSLSLTGELFF. This chain links TRBV7-3 with TRBJ2-2; no firm D call. The germline V gene has CDR1 SGHTA and CDR2 FQGTGA. The CDR3 extends over 13 amino acids. The ends were cut back, 2 bases at V and 4 bases at J, with 5 bases in the middle. Filled out from reference TRBV7-3 and TRBJ2-2, the complete variable domain reads GAGVSQTPSNKVTEKGKYVELRCDPISGHTALYWYRQSLGQGPEFLIYFQGTGAADDSGLPNDRFFAVRPEGSVSTLKIQRTERGDSAVYLCASSLSLTGELFFGEGSRLTVL.

The chain is built from TRBV30 and TRBJ1-5, with 10 bases identical to TRBD1. The V gene end was trimmed by 2 bases and the J gene end by 7 bases; junction bases not matched to a gene: 8. Germline assignment: CDR1 GTSNPN and CDR2 SVGIG (reference sequence). The CDR3 length is 15 residues. The CDR3 loop is CAWSRGQGLGQPQHF. The CDR3 DNA reads TGTGCCTGGAGTAGGGGACAGGGGCTCGGGCAGCCCCAGCATTTT.

The chain uses TRBV5-1 and TRBJ1-1, with 7 nucleotides matching TRBD1. The CDR3 length is 14 residues. The V gene end was trimmed by 1 base and the J gene end by 3 bases; junction bases not matched to a gene: 3. The germline CDR1 and CDR2 sequences are SGHRS and YFSETQ. CDR3 sequence: CASSLRGQDTEAFF. The CDR3 coding sequence is TGCGCCAGCAGCTTGAGGGGGCAGGACACTGAAGCTTTCTTT.

The chain combines TRBV3-1 (or the pseudogene TRBV3-2) with TRBJ1-5, with D unresolved. V lost 0 bases and J lost 9, with 9 bases in between. CDR3 length equals 13 residues. Germline V gene sequence: CDR1 LGHDT, CDR2 YNNKEL (reference sequence). CDR3 sequence (DNA): TGTGCCAGCAGCCAAGATCCGGAGCGGCCCCAGCATTTT. Protein product: CASSQDPERPQHF.

The chain has TRBV2 and TRBJ2-3, with D possibly TRBD1 on 6 matching bases. The germline gives CDR1 SNHLY, CDR2 FYNNEI. V lost 2 bases, J lost 0 bases, and 9 bases lay in between. The CDR3 runs to 15 residues. The CDR3 region is CASSEQGLSTDTQYF. Here the CDR3 DNA reads TGTGCCAGCAGTGAACAGGGGTTAAGCACAGATACGCAGTATTTT.

This clone was detected a few times. J is TRBJ2-7 and V is TRBV28; TRBD2 is a possible D gene (6 bases). The CDR3 covers 15 residues. Per the germline V gene, CDR1 is MDHEN and CDR2 is SYDVKM. V was trimmed by 2 bases and J by 3 bases, leaving 14 bases between them. In nucleotides, the CDR3 is TGTGCCAGCAGTTTACTGGGGGGATCTAACTACGAGCAGTACTTC. Amino acid sequence: CASSLLGGSNYEQYF.

The genes are TRBV6-5 and TRBJ2-1, with D maybe TRBD2 (5 bases). CDR1 is MNHEY and CDR2 is SVGAGI in the germline V gene. Between the trimmed V and J ends, which lost 7 bases and 7 bases, there was a span of 14 bases. This CDR3 is 13 amino acids long. This chain's CDR3 is CASTPEGWNEQFF. CDR3 DNA: TGTGCCAGCACCCCCGAGGGTTGGAATGAGCAGTTCTTC.

The count of this clone is one. The genes are TRBV9 and TRBJ2-3, with 13 positions matching TRBD2. Germline CDR1 SGDLS, CDR2 YYNGEE. This CDR3 contains 13 residues. With 4 bases clipped from V and 9 bases from J, the junction kept 2 bases outside the gene matches. CDR3: CASSLGLAGTQYF. In DNA form, the CDR3 reads TGTGCCAGCAGCTTGGGACTAGCGGGAACGCAGTATTTT.

The chain has TRBV19 and TRBJ2-1; the D is unclear. From germline, CDR1 is LNHDA and CDR2 SQIVND (reference sequence). CDR3 size: 15 residues. Trimming stripped 3 bases from V and 3 bases from J, with 12 bases between. Here the CDR3 reads CASSMLLNFYNEQFF. In DNA, the CDR3 is TGTGCCAGTAGTATGTTGCTCAACTTCTACAATGAGCAGTTCTTC.

The V and J genes are TRBV30 and TRBJ1-2, with a possible D match to TRBD1 (6 bases). The V end lost 3 bases, the J end lost 2 bases, and 16 bases lay between the germline ends. The CDR3 extends over 15 amino acids. Germline assignment: CDR1 GTSNPN and CDR2 SVGIG (reference sequence). CDR3 protein: CAWRTRGQRNYGYTF. The CDR3 DNA reads as TGTGCCTGGAGAACGAGAGGACAGAGGAACTATGGCTACACCTTC. The full variable domain, its missing parts supplied by reference TRBV30 and TRBJ1-2, is SQTIHQWPATLVQPVGSPLSLECTVEGTSNPNLYWYRQAAGRGLQLLFYSVGIGQISSEVPQNLSASRPQDRQFILSSKKLLLSDSGFYLCAWRTRGQRNYGYTFGSGTRLTVV.

This chain links TRBV6-5 with TRBJ2-7; 10 bases are shared with TRBD1. CDR1 MNHEY and CDR2 SVGAGI come from the germline V gene. The ends lost 6 bases at V and 4 bases at J; junction bases unmatched: 9. The CDR3 consists of 15 residues. This chain's CDR3 is CASSPGTGDTYEQYF. The CDR3 coding sequence is TGTGCCAGCAGCCCAGGGACAGGGGATACTTACGAGCAGTACTTC.